One and the same sample provided the 21 T cell receptor beta chains below, sequenced in a study of T cell responses to AZD1222 COVID-19 vaccine. Profiling relied on immunoSEQ multiplex PCR, and the TCRdb table lists in-frame clones only, not all of them. The table shows about 150,000 clones, with roughly nine tenths occurring only once. Here the sequenced sample was peripheral blood, taken on day 0 of MenACWY control vaccination. The receptors were sampled from an adult in good health.

This chain uses TRBV7-9 with TRBJ1-2; tentative D call: TRBD1 (5 bases). The CDR3 length is 14 residues. Germline V CDR1 and CDR2: SEHNR, FQNEAQ (reference sequence). V lost 5 bases and J lost 2, with 12 bases in between. The CDR3 coding sequence is TGTGCCAGCAGCCTACAGGCGGAGAACTATGGCTACACCTTC. This translates into CASSLQAENYGYTF.

The rearrangement links TRBV11-3 to TRBJ2-3; TRBD2 matches 12 bases. The germline V gene encodes CDR1 SGHNT and CDR2 YENEEA. Trimming removed 1 base from V and 2 bases from J; junction bases left unmatched: 10. The CDR3 consists of 19 residues. The CDR3 bases are TGTGCCAGCAGCTTAGCCCTTCCCCTAGCGGGAGGGATCACAGATACGCAGTATTTT. Residues: CASSLALPLAGGITDTQYF. The entire variable domain, with the rest obtained from reference TRBV11-3 and TRBJ2-3, is as follows: EAGVVQSPRYKIIEKKQPVAFWCNPISGHNTLYWYLQNLGQGPELLIRYENEEAVDDSQLPKDRFSAERLKGVDSTLKIQPAELGDSAVYLCASSLALPLAGGITDTQYFGPGTRLTVL.

The chain's CDR3 is CASSRPLHQLRGPGLAYEQFF. The CDR3 DNA is TGTGCCAGTAGTCGACCGCTTCATCAACTCAGGGGCCCGGGACTAGCATATGAGCAGTTCTTC. V is TRBV19 and J is TRBJ2-1; TRBD2 matches at 9 bases. Germline loops: CDR1 LNHDA, CDR2 SQIVND (reference sequence). This CDR3 comprises 21 residues. With 5 bases clipped from V and 8 bases from J, the junction kept 28 bases outside the gene matches.

The chain is built from TRBV5-6 and TRBJ1-1, with a tentative D call TRBD1 (5 bases). The length of the CDR3 is 15 residues. Trimming stripped 2 bases from V and 0 bases from J, with 11 bases between. Germline lookup yields CDR1 SGHDT and CDR2 YYEEEE. CDR3: CASSLRGNLNTEAFF. The CDR3, as DNA: TGTGCCAGCAGCTTACGGGGGAATCTGAACACTGAAGCTTTCTTT.

The chain employs TRBV28 and TRBJ1-2; 10 bases are a match to TRBD1. The CDR3 sequence is 12 residues long. CDR1 and CDR2 (germline): MDHEN, SYDVKM. Trimming cost V 8 bases and J 7 bases; bases outside gene matches: 4. CDR3: CASWDRGSGYTF. The CDR3, as DNA: TGTGCCAGCTGGGACAGGGGTAGTGGCTACACCTTC.

This clone was observed once. The chain links TRBV19 to TRBJ2-2; D assignment may be TRBD1 or TRBD2 (6 bases each). CDR3 size: 16 residues. CDR1 is LNHDA and CDR2 is SQIVND in the germline V gene (reference sequence). V lost 7 bases, J lost 0 bases, and 15 bases lay in between. CDR3: CASTPMGGANTGELFF. The CDR3 DNA sequence: TGTGCCAGTACTCCTATGGGGGGCGCGAACACCGGGGAGCTGTTTTTT.

The CDR3 region has the DNA TGTGCCAGCAGTGCCCTCCCAGGGGTGAGCTCCTACGAGCAGTACTTC. Protein: CASSALPGVSSYEQYF. The rearrangement uses TRBV6-1 and TRBJ2-7; D is possibly TRBD1 (6 bases). Germline V gene data show CDR1 as MNHNS and CDR2 as SASEGT. CDR3 length: 16 residues. The V end was cut by 4 bases, the J end by 0 bases, with 16 bases between.

V and J are TRBV7-8 and TRBJ2-7, with D perhaps TRBD2 (6 bases). Germline lookup yields CDR1 SGHVS and CDR2 FQNEAQ. Trimming left V 5 bases short and J 0 bases short, with 14 bases between. The CDR3 covers 15 residues. The CDR3 nucleotides read TGTGCCAGCAGCCCCTGGGGGAGGAGCTCCTACGAGCAGTACTTC. Its translation is CASSPWGRSSYEQYF.

V usage is TRBV7-9 and J usage is TRBJ1-4, with D perhaps TRBD1 (6 bases). V was cut by 5 bases and J by 7 bases, with 17 bases left in between. The germline CDR1 and CDR2 sequences are SEHNR and FQNEAQ (reference sequence). The CDR3 consists of 15 residues. For the CDR3, the DNA is TGTGCCAGCAGCCTGACCCGGGACAAAGGTGAAAAACTGTTTTTT. It translates to CASSLTRDKGEKLFF.

The chain carries TRBV24-1 and TRBJ2-2, with unresolved D. The V and J ends lost 6 bases and 6 bases respectively, with 16 bases between them. The CDR3 length is 15 residues. Germline V gives CDR1 KGHDR, CDR2 SFDVKD. The CDR3 DNA reads TGTGCCACCAGTAAATGGGATGTGGATTCCGGGGAGCTGTTTTTT. Translation gives CATSKWDVDSGELFF.

The V gene is TRBV28, the J gene TRBJ2-3, with D tentatively TRBD2 (5 bases). In germline, CDR1 is MDHEN, CDR2 SYDVKM. The CDR3 consists of 13 residues. The V end was cut by 6 bases, the J end by 2 bases, with 9 bases between. The CDR3 nucleotides are TGTGCCAGCAGGCGTAGCGCCACAGATACGCAGTATTTT. Translated: CASRRSATDTQYF.

The V gene is TRBV6-6, the J gene TRBJ1-5, with D uncertain. The CDR3 loop spans 15 amino acids. Deletions cut 5 bases from V and 6 bases from J, with 17 bases between. Germline assignment: CDR1 MNHNY and CDR2 SVGAGI (reference sequence). CDR3: CASSHRVHRPQPQHF. CDR3 nucleotides: TGTGCCAGCAGTCACCGGGTCCATCGTCCTCAGCCCCAGCATTTT.

This clone was picked up one time. One end of the junction does not line up with germline, which may come from a read error. The J gene is TRBJ1-2, the V gene TRBV20-1; D gene uncertain. Per the germline V gene, CDR1 is DFQATT and CDR2 is SNEGSKA (reference sequence). This CDR3 contains 8 residues. For the CDR3, the DNA is TGCAGTGCTAGAGAGACCCCATTC. This codes for CSARETPF.

This clone was seen a few times. The rearrangement links TRBV12-5 to TRBJ1-4; perhaps TRBD1 as D (5 bases). The CDR3 consists of 20 residues. Trimming cost V 1 base and J 1 base, with 22 bases left between them. The germline V gene has CDR1 LGHNT and CDR2 FRNRAP. The CDR3 coding sequence is TGTGCTAGTGGTTTGGCTCTCGGGACCGGTTCCCTTCAAACTAATGAAAAACTGTTTTTT. It encodes CASGLALGTGSLQTNEKLFF.

The chain joins TRBV9 to TRBJ2-3; D is uncertain. Germline CDR1 reads SGDLS; CDR2 reads YYNGEE. The CDR3 covers 15 residues. Trimming removed 3 bases at V and 2 bases at J, with 13 bases between. CDR3 loop: CASSAGPRFTDTQYF. The CDR3 region has the DNA TGTGCCAGCAGCGCGGGCCCTAGGTTCACAGATACGCAGTATTTT.

The chain has TRBV10-3 and TRBJ2-2, with D maybe TRBD2 (6 bases). This CDR3 comprises 16 residues. Germline V gene lookup returns CDR1 ENHRY and CDR2 SYGVKD. V was trimmed by 0 bases and J by 6 bases, leaving 14 bases between them. CDR3 residues: CAISESGRELPGELFF. CDR3 bases: TGTGCCATCAGTGAGTCGGGACGGGAGCTCCCCGGGGAGCTGTTTTTT.

The table lists this clone with a few counts. This chain joins TRBV2 and TRBJ2-5, with 8 bases fitting TRBD1. Germline loops: CDR1 SNHLY, CDR2 FYNNEI. The CDR3 extends over 14 amino acids. V was clipped by 4 bases and J by 5 bases; unmatched bases: 6. The CDR3 loop reads CASSAGQGGETQYF. The CDR3 DNA reads TGTGCCAGCAGTGCAGGACAGGGCGGGGAGACCCAGTACTTC.

The table lists this clone with a few counts. This chain links TRBV5-8 with TRBJ1-4; perhaps TRBD1 as D (6 bases). The CDR3 has 14 residues. V was pared by 1 base and J by 3 bases, with 7 bases between. Germline CDR1 is SGHTS and CDR2 is YDEGEE. The CDR3 loop is CASSLTGSNEKLFF. The CDR3 DNA reads TGTGCCAGCAGCTTGACAGGGTCTAATGAAAAACTGTTTTTT.

The gene calls are TRBV7-9 and TRBJ1-1; the D is unclear. The CDR3 covers 14 residues. V dropped 0 bases and J dropped 1 base, with 6 bases sitting between them. The germline CDR1 and CDR2 sequences are SEHNR and FQNEAQ (reference sequence). CDR3 bases: TGTGCCAGCAGCTTAGCGGCCCGGAACACTGAAGCTTTCTTT. Its protein product is CASSLAARNTEAFF.

The CDR3 DNA follows: TGCGCCAGCAGTGGCGTTATTGGTCAGCCCCAGCATTTT. Amino acid sequence: CASSGVIGQPQHF. The chain couples TRBV10-1 to TRBJ1-5; no clear D. Between the trimmed V and J ends, which lost 4 bases and 6 bases, there was a span of 10 bases. This CDR3 contains 13 residues. CDR1 WNHNN and CDR2 SYGVQD come from the germline V gene (reference sequence).

The CDR3 sequence is CASRPWRDSGNTIYF. DNA for the CDR3: TGTGCCAGCAGGCCTTGGAGGGATTCCGGAAACACCATATATTTT. The gene calls are TRBV28 and TRBJ1-3; D ambiguous. Between the trimmed V and J ends, which lost 6 bases and 4 bases, there was a span of 16 bases. CDR3 size: 15 residues. CDR1 and CDR2 from the germline V gene are MDHEN and SYDVKM.